The 23 T cell receptor beta chains below were found in one sample sequenced in a study of Graves' ophthalmopathy and Graves' hyperthyroidism. The study amplified TCR beta CDR3 regions using RNA transcripts. HTBI primers were employed in first-round RT-PCR, then a second-round multiplex PCR followed. TCRdb reanalysed the multiplex PCR reads using MiXCR and keeps one entry per CDR3 protein. The sample contains about 620,000 distinct CDR3 sequences, about 24% of which appear only once. The sequenced sample was peripheral blood. The receptors derive from a woman younger than 35 with stable Graves' hyperthyroidism. Some clones in this sample may be carry-over from other donors' samples.

Many counts were recorded for this clonotype. Being one base from a much bigger clone, this may be a read error. The chain joins TRBV6-5 to TRBJ2-5; TRBD1 or TRBD2 may be the D gene (5 bases each). This CDR3 has 16 residues. The V end lost 0 bases, the J end lost 4 bases, and 15 bases lay between the germline ends. Germline V lookup: CDR1 MNHEY, CDR2 SVGAGI. CDR3 region: CASSYSVSGRRETQYF. CDR3 sequence (DNA): TGTGCCAGCAGTTACTCTGTGTCGGGGCGGAGAGAGACCCAGTACTTC.

As to this clonotype: Given a much more abundant clone one base away, this may be a read error. This chain uses TRBV30 with TRBJ1-1; D is perhaps TRBD1 (5 bases). The CDR3 totals 13 residues. The germline gives CDR1 GTSNPN, CDR2 SVGIG (reference sequence). CDR3 residues: CAWSSRDSFGACF. In DNA, the CDR3 is TGTGCCTGGAGTTCCCGAGACAGTTTTGGAGCTTGCTTT.

V is TRBV6-5 and J is TRBJ2-5; no reliable D call. CDR1 is MNHEY and CDR2 is SVGAGI in the germline V gene. The CDR3 extends over 15 amino acids. The ends were cut back, 2 bases at V and 7 bases at J, with 17 bases in the middle. CDR3 nucleotide sequence: TGTGCCAGCAGTTACAACCTCGATGGAAGGTGGACCCAGTACTTC. As protein: CASSYNLDGRWTQYF.

This clonotype was counted ten times or more. For the CDR3, the DNA is TGCAGTGCTAGAGATCTCGACTTTAGCAATCAGCCCCAGCATTTT. Translated: CSARDLDFSNQPQHF. The rearrangement uses TRBV20-1 and TRBJ1-5, with D hard to call. From germline, CDR1 is DFQATT and CDR2 SNEGSKA (reference sequence). V lost 0 bases and J lost 0, with 9 bases in between. This CDR3 has 15 residues.

This clonotype came up many times. The chain employs TRBV6-5 and TRBJ1-2; 7 bases map to TRBD1. There are 13 residues in the CDR3. Losses at the gene ends were 4 bases for V and 5 bases for J; bases not matched to a gene: 4. Germline CDR1 reads MNHEY; CDR2 reads SVGAGI. In DNA form, the CDR3 reads TGTGCCAGCAGTTCGAGGACAGGATATGGCTACACCTTC. This sequence encodes CASSSRTGYGYTF.

This clonotype was picked up many times. Being one base from a much bigger clone, this may be a read error. The chain employs TRBV19 and TRBJ1-5; no clear D gene. Germline V lookup: CDR1 LNHDA, CDR2 SQIVND (reference sequence). There are 14 residues in the CDR3. V lost 2 bases and J lost 5, with 10 bases in between. CDR3 DNA sequence: TGTGCCAGTAGTATAACGTGGAGAGATCAGCCCCAGCATTTT. Translation: CASSITWRDQPQHF.

In its sample, this clonotype was seen a few times. The CDR3 region is CASTVHGTGFYEQYF. The CDR3 bases are TGTGCCAGCACCGTGCACGGGACAGGGTTCTACGAGCAGTACTTC. The J gene is TRBJ2-7, the V gene TRBV6-1; 9 positions match TRBD1. This CDR3 comprises 15 residues. The V gene end was trimmed by 7 bases and the J gene end by 3 bases; junction bases not matched to a gene: 10. Per germline, CDR1 MNHNS and CDR2 SASEGT.

This clonotype was seen repeatedly, ten times or more. The V and J genes are TRBV6-1 and TRBJ2-6; no definite D call. In germline, CDR1 is MNHNS, CDR2 SASEGT. Trimming cost V 8 bases and J 2 bases, with 7 bases left between them. The CDR3 extends over 13 amino acids. CDR3 region: CASSRTGANVLTF. Here the CDR3 DNA reads TGTGCCAGCTCTCGAACTGGGGCCAACGTCCTGACTTTC.

This clonotype has only a few counts. Here the CDR3 reads CASRTRGPWETQYF. In DNA form, the CDR3 reads TGTGCCAGCAGGACTCGGGGGCCTTGGGAGACCCAGTACTTC. This sequence joins TRBV7-8 and TRBJ2-5; D may correspond to TRBD1 or TRBD2 (6 bases each). CDR3 length equals 14 residues. From germline, CDR1 is SGHVS and CDR2 FQNEAQ. Trimming cost V 6 bases and J 5 bases, with 16 bases left between them.

V is TRBV12-3 or TRBV12-4 and J is TRBJ2-5; weak D call: TRBD1 (6 bases). The CDR3 is 12 residues long. V was cut by 8 bases and J by 4 bases, with 11 bases left in between. The CDR3 reads CASRDTGETQYF. The CDR3 DNA is TGTGCCAGCCGGGACACAGGAGAGACCCAGTACTTC.

The chain links TRBV18 to TRBJ2-2; D unresolved. Between the trimmed V and J ends, which lost 1 base and 3 bases, there was a span of 9 bases. The CDR3 spans 15 residues. Looked up from germline, CDR1 is KGHSH and CDR2 is LQKENI. The CDR3 is CASSPQGTHTGELFF. CDR3 bases: TGTGCCAGCTCACCACAAGGCACACACACCGGGGAGCTGTTTTTT.

For this clonotype: A much larger clone is a single base away; this may be a read error. The genes are TRBV30 and TRBJ1-5; 12 bases line up with TRBD1. Trimming removed 7 bases from V and 4 bases from J; junction bases left unmatched: 5. CDR1 and CDR2 from the germline V gene are GTSNPN and SVGIG (reference sequence). This CDR3 region has 14 residues. CDR3 nucleotides: TGTGCCTTCTCGGGACAGGGGGCAAATCAGCCCCAGCATTTT. Amino acid sequence: CAFSGQGANQPQHF.

This clonotype has a count of ten or more. The chain uses TRBV6-5 and TRBJ1-1; D call uncertain. In germline, CDR1 is MNHEY, CDR2 SVGAGI. The V end was cut by 0 bases, the J end by 4 bases, with 6 bases between. CDR3 length equals 13 residues. The CDR3, as DNA: TGTGCCAGCAGTTACTCATCGAGCACTGAAGCTTTCTTT. This codes for CASSYSSSTEAFF.

The sample holds many counts of this clonotype. V usage is TRBV4-1 and J usage is TRBJ2-2; the D is unclear. The V end was cut by 5 bases, the J end by 5 bases, with 15 bases between. The CDR3 is made up of 15 amino acids. Germline V CDR1 and CDR2: MGHRA, YSYEKL. CDR3 loop: CASSELPSMTGELFF. The CDR3, as DNA: TGCGCCAGCAGCGAACTCCCTAGTATGACCGGGGAGCTGTTTTTT.

This clonotype was picked up a small number of times. The rearrangement joins TRBV4-1 to TRBJ1-6, with D perhaps matching TRBD1 (6 bases). V shed 1 base and J shed 0 bases, with 10 bases lying between them. The CDR3 is 17 amino acids. Germline assignment: CDR1 MGHRA and CDR2 YSYEKL. This CDR3 is CASSQGRGISYNSPLHF. The DNA for the CDR3 is TGCGCCAGCAGCCAAGGGAGGGGGATCTCCTATAATTCACCCCTCCACTTT.

In this sample, this clonotype turned up many times. At one end, the junction sequence differs from germline, possibly due to a read error. The V gene is TRBV7-3, the J gene TRBJ1-6; D gene uncertain. This CDR3 has 14 amino acids. CDR1 SGHTA and CDR2 FQGTGA come from the germline V gene. DNA of the CDR3: TGTGCCAGCAGCGCAGACGGTTATAATTCACCCCACCACTTT. Translated, it gives CASSADGYNSPHHF.

In its sample, this clonotype was seen many times. The J gene is TRBJ2-5, the V gene TRBV11-2, with D tentatively TRBD1 (6 bases). Germline V gene data show CDR1 as SGHAT and CDR2 as FQNNGV. The CDR3 is 14 residues long. The V gene lost 3 bases and the J gene lost 1 base, with 9 bases spanning the gap. DNA of the CDR3: TGTGCCAGCAGCTTCCGACAGGTCCAAGAGACCCAGTACTTC. Translating it yields CASSFRQVQETQYF.

This clonotype was seen ten or more times. The chain links TRBV6-2 or TRBV6-3 to TRBJ2-7; tentative D call: TRBD1 (6 bases). The V end lost 6 bases, the J end lost 2 bases, and 17 bases lay between the germline ends. The germline CDR1 and CDR2 sequences are MNHEY and SVGEGT. The CDR3 is made up of 15 amino acids. The CDR3 spells CASRQTGILTYEQYF. The CDR3 DNA follows: TGTGCCAGCAGACAAACAGGGATCCTAACCTACGAGCAGTACTTC.

This clonotype was recorded many times. The chain joins TRBV9 to TRBJ2-7; D unresolved. Trimming pared 0 bases from V and 6 bases from J, leaving 10 bases between. Germline assignment: CDR1 SGDLS and CDR2 YYNGEE. The CDR3 has 13 amino acids. CDR3 sequence (DNA): TGTGCCAGCAGCGTAGATTCTAGGGCCGAGCAGTACTTC. Translation gives CASSVDSRAEQYF.

The chain uses TRBV2 and TRBJ1-2; D is unresolved. The length of the CDR3 is 15 residues. V gave up 1 base and J gave up 2 bases, with 11 bases separating them. Germline loops: CDR1 SNHLY, CDR2 FYNNEI. The CDR3 DNA sequence: TGTGCCAGCAGTGAAGGCGTTCTAAGAAACTATGGCTACACCTTC. It is translated as CASSEGVLRNYGYTF.

The chain combines TRBV28 with TRBJ2-7; TRBD1 matches 7 bases. The CDR3 covers 15 residues. V lost 4 bases and J lost 4; bases outside the gene matches: 10. Germline loops: CDR1 MDHEN, CDR2 SYDVKM. In nucleotides, the CDR3 is TGTGCCAGCAGTTCCCCAAGGGACAGCCCTTACGAGCAGTACTTC. This encodes CASSSPRDSPYEQYF.

The chain uses TRBV5-1 and TRBJ2-5; D might be TRBD1 (6 bases). The V end was cut by 2 bases, the J end by 0 bases, with 11 bases between. The length of the CDR3 is 15 residues. Germline CDR1 is SGHRS and CDR2 is YFSETQ. The CDR3, as DNA: TGCGCCAGCAGCTTCTACAGGGCGAACCAAGAGACCCAGTACTTC. This codes for CASSFYRANQETQYF. Full variable domain (rest looked up from reference TRBV5-1 and TRBJ2-5): KAGVTQTPRYLIKTRGQQVTLSCSPISGHRSVSWYQQTPGQGLQFLFEYFSETQRNKGNFPGRFSGRQFSNSRSEMNVSTLELGDSALYLCASSFYRANQETQYFGPGTRLLVL.

This clonotype was seen many times. The chain couples TRBV6-1 to TRBJ1-2; possibly TRBD1 for D (5 bases). Germline V CDR1 and CDR2: MNHNS, SASEGT. Trimming stripped 4 bases from V and 4 bases from J, with 13 bases between. The CDR3 consists of 14 residues. The CDR3 loop is CASSAREGPYGYTF. The CDR3 bases are TGTGCCAGCAGTGCTCGGGAGGGGCCCTATGGCTACACCTTC.